This is a list of T cell receptor beta chains from one sample in a study of cytomegalovirus exposure and HLA in healthy donors. Produced via immunoSEQ multiplex PCR; TCRdb's table is partial and in-frame only. The data show about 54,000 clones, more than 70% seen once. The source material was PBMCs. Receptors were obtained from a woman aged 18-35 years in good health and CMV-seropositive. The CDR3 runs from the conserved cysteine through the conserved F or W. The D gene is left open where the match is weak. Clone size appears in some rows only: once, few, many, or a class for an expanded clone.

v_call	clone_size	j_call	d_call	cdr3_nt	cdr3_aa
TRBV5-1	once	TRBJ2-2	TRBD1	TGCGCCAGCAGCTTGGCCACGGGACAGGGGAGCACCGGGGAGCTGTTTTTT	CASSLATGQGSTGELFF
TRBV4-3	NA	TRBJ1-4	TRBD1	TGCGCCAGCAGCCAAGGGGGACAGCCCAAGAGGGAAAAACTGTTTTTT	CASSQGGQPKREKLFF
TRBV14	once	TRBJ1-1	TRBD1	TGTGCCAGCAGCCGACAGGGGGGAACAAACACTGAAGCTTTCTTT	CASSRQGGTNTEAFF
TRBV11-1	NA	TRBJ1-3	TRBD1	TGTGCCAGCGGCGGACAGGGTAAGACTGGAAACACCATATATTTT	CASGGQGKTGNTIYF
TRBV5-1	NA	TRBJ1-1	NA	TGCGCCAGCAGCGAGGAGGCCGGAGGAAACACTGAAGCTTTCTTT	CASSEEAGGNTEAFF
TRBV7-2	NA	TRBJ2-5	NA	TGTGCCAGCAGCCTTTGGGACTTCCAAGAGACCCAGTACTTC	CASSLWDFQETQYF
TRBV20-1	NA	TRBJ1-1	NA	TGCAGTGCTAGTCGGGTCACTGAAGCTTTCTTT	CSASRVTEAFF
TRBV14	NA	TRBJ1-1	NA	TGTGCCAGCAGCCCTAGGCAGAACACTGAAGCTTTCTTT	CASSPRQNTEAFF
TRBV7-2	NA	TRBJ2-4	NA	TGTGCCAGCACCCTCGGAAGGGGATTAGCCAAAAACATTCAGTACTTC	CASTLGRGLAKNIQYF
TRBV27	once	TRBJ2-3	NA	TGTGCCAGCAGGTTACAGGGCACAGATACGCAGTATTTT	CASRLQGTDTQYF
TRBV11-2	NA	TRBJ2-7	TRBD2	TGTGCCAGCAGCGAGAGCGGGAGCCTCTACGAGCAGTACTTC	CASSESGSLYEQYF
TRBV5-4	NA	TRBJ1-2	NA	TGTGCCAGCAGCGCCGACAGCTATGGCTACACCTTC	CASSADSYGYTF
TRBV14	NA	TRBJ2-1	NA	TGTGCCAGTAGGAGAACGACAGGCTCCTACAATGAGCAGTTCTTC	CASRRTTGSYNEQFF
TRBV7-2	NA	TRBJ2-3	NA	TGTGCCAGCAGCCCCAGGGCAGGGTCAGATACGCAGTATTTT	CASSPRAGSDTQYF
TRBV11-1	NA	TRBJ2-3	NA	TGTGCCAGCAGCTCTAATTCACGCACAGATACGCAGTATTTT	CASSSNSRTDTQYF
TRBV28	NA	TRBJ1-2	NA	TGTGCCAGCAGTACCCGGGGAAGAGGTGACTATGGCTACACCTTC	CASSTRGRGDYGYTF
TRBV5-1	NA	TRBJ2-7	TRBD2	TGCGCCAGCAGGGGGACTAGCGGGGGCTCCTACGAGCAGTACTTC	CASRGTSGGSYEQYF
TRBV7-2	NA	TRBJ2-1	TRBD1	TGTGCCAGCAGCCACCGGACAGGGGGCTTCTACAATGAGCAGTTCTTC	CASSHRTGGFYNEQFF
TRBV20-1	NA	TRBJ2-5	NA	TGCAGTGCTAGAGACCGGAGGGCCCAGTACTTC	CSARDRRAQYF
TRBV2	NA	TRBJ1-1	NA	TGTGCCAGCAGTTTGGGAGTGAACACTGAAGCTTTCTTT	CASSLGVNTEAFF